Listed below are T cell receptor beta chains from one sample, sequenced in a study of T cell changes during pregnancy in multiple sclerosis. The table came from immunoSEQ multiplex PCR; TCRdb's copy has only in-frame clones and leaves some out. This sample has some 80,000 clones; just over 90% occur once, and the top ten carry roughly 2.5%. Sample: peripheral blood, taken in the first trimester of pregnancy. These TCRs come from a female donor with multiple sclerosis, enrolled in a pregnancy study. Both conserved end residues are part of each CDR3. The order of the fields is V gene, J gene, clone size, D gene, CDR3 DNA, CDR3 protein. The D gene is left open where the match is weak. Rows give clone size only sometimes, using once, few, many, or a class for an expanded clone.

v_gene: TRBV7-9; j_gene: TRBJ1-1; abundance: -; d_gene: -; CDR3nt: TGTGCCAGCAGTCACCTTAGCGGACGGGCGGCGGACACTGAAGCTTTCTTT; CDR3aa: CASSHLSGRAADTEAFF
v_gene: TRBV11-3; j_gene: TRBJ1-1; abundance: -; d_gene: -; CDR3nt: TGTGCCAGCAGCTTAGACCCTGTGAACACTGAAGCTTTCTTT; CDR3aa: CASSLDPVNTEAFF
v_gene: TRBV6-6; j_gene: TRBJ2-7; abundance: few; d_gene: -; CDR3nt: TGTGCCAGCAGTCTCCAGGGTTTCCACGAGCAGTACTTC; CDR3aa: CASSLQGFHEQYF
v_gene: TRBV7-3; j_gene: TRBJ2-2; abundance: -; d_gene: -; CDR3nt: TGTGCCAGCAGCTTACCGGACACCGGGGAGCTGTTTTTT; CDR3aa: CASSLPDTGELFF
v_gene: TRBV11-3; j_gene: TRBJ2-1; abundance: -; d_gene: -; CDR3nt: TGTGCCAGCAGCTTAGATCGGTACGGCGGCGATGAGCAGTTCTTC; CDR3aa: CASSLDRYGGDEQFF
v_gene: TRBV6-6; j_gene: TRBJ1-6; abundance: -; d_gene: -; CDR3nt: TGTGCCAGCAGCTACTCCACAGGGAATAATTCACCCCTCCACTTT; CDR3aa: CASSYSTGNNSPLHF
v_gene: TRBV14; j_gene: TRBJ2-5; abundance: -; d_gene: -; CDR3nt: TGTGCCAGCAGCCAGTCGTGGGCCCAAGAGACCCAGTACTTC; CDR3aa: CASSQSWAQETQYF
v_gene: TRBV29-1; j_gene: TRBJ1-1; abundance: few; d_gene: TRBD1; CDR3nt: TGCAGCGCTGGACAGGTGAACACTGAAGCTTTCTTT; CDR3aa: CSAGQVNTEAFF
v_gene: TRBV11-2; j_gene: TRBJ1-5; abundance: once; d_gene: -; CDR3nt: TGTGCCAGCAGCTTGAGGCACAATCAGCCCCAGCATTTT; CDR3aa: CASSLRHNQPQHF
v_gene: TRBV19; j_gene: TRBJ2-7; abundance: -; d_gene: -; CDR3nt: TGTGCCAGTAGTATCCACCAGGGTGGTCTCTACGAGCAGTACTTC; CDR3aa: CASSIHQGGLYEQYF
v_gene: TRBV9; j_gene: TRBJ2-2; abundance: -; d_gene: -; CDR3nt: TGTGCCAGCAGCGTACTTTCGGGGGTTGACACCGGGGAGCTGTTTTTT; CDR3aa: CASSVLSGVDTGELFF
v_gene: TRBV7-2; j_gene: TRBJ2-7; abundance: -; d_gene: -; CDR3nt: TGTGCCAGCAGCTTCGGGGGGCGCTTCAACGAGCAGTACTTC; CDR3aa: CASSFGGRFNEQYF
v_gene: TRBV7-3; j_gene: TRBJ2-3; abundance: -; d_gene: -; CDR3nt: TGTGCCAGCAGCTCCTCTTATCGGGATACGCAGTATTTT; CDR3aa: CASSSSYRDTQYF
v_gene: TRBV28; j_gene: TRBJ2-7; abundance: -; d_gene: TRBD1; CDR3nt: TGTGCCAGCAGTACCCCGGGACAGGGGGCTGCCTACGAGCAGTACTTC; CDR3aa: CASSTPGQGAAYEQYF